A single sample is the source of the 21 T cell receptor beta chains below, sequenced in a study of T-cell reconstitution after alpha-beta-depleted transplantation in children. A TCRbeta library incorporating unique molecular identifiers was prepared. One entry per CDR3 protein results from TCRdb running MiXCR on the PCR reads. This repertoire shows about 540,000 distinct CDR3 sequences, 27% found once; its top ten account for 30% to 40%. The specimen comprised PBMCs, sampled before TCRalphabeta/CD19-depleted stem cell transplant. These receptors all stem from a boy younger than two with Wiskott-Aldrich syndrome, due to receive a stem cell transplant.

V usage is TRBV10-3 and J usage is TRBJ1-3, with no clear D. Looked up from germline, CDR1 is ENHRY and CDR2 is SYGVKD. The CDR3 runs to 13 residues. V was trimmed by 2 bases and J by 0 bases, leaving 2 bases between them. The CDR3 nucleotides read TGTGCCATCAGTGAGCTCTCTGGAAACACCATATATTTT. Translation gives CAISELSGNTIYF.

In this sample, this clonotype turned up a few times. The chain combines TRBV29-1 with TRBJ2-1, with TRBD2 identical over 14 bases. Losses at the gene ends were 6 bases for V and 7 bases for J; bases not matched to a gene: 5. The CDR3 covers 14 residues. Germline V lookup: CDR1 SQVTM, CDR2 ANQGSEA. CDR3 in amino acids: CSVHRTSGRNEQFF. The CDR3 coding sequence is TGCAGCGTCCACCGGACTAGCGGGAGGAATGAGCAGTTCTTC.

The genes are TRBV12-3 or TRBV12-4 and TRBJ2-4, with 10 bases identical to TRBD2. With 5 bases clipped from V and 0 bases from J, the junction kept 7 bases outside the gene matches. The CDR3 has 17 residues. The CDR3 DNA reads TGTGCCAGCAGTGCGACCAGACTAGCGGGAGCCAAAAACATTCAGTACTTC. Protein: CASSATRLAGAKNIQYF.

This chain connects TRBV7-2 to TRBJ2-4; D is uncertain. The CDR3 consists of 14 residues. Germline-derived CDR1 and CDR2 are SGHTA and FQGNSA. V was trimmed by 3 bases and J by 2 bases, leaving 8 bases between them. CDR3 DNA sequence: TGTGCCAGCAGCTTTCAGGCACCCAAAAACATTCAGTACTTC. This translates into CASSFQAPKNIQYF.

V is TRBV9 and J is TRBJ1-3; 7 nucleotides agree with TRBD1. J gave up 0 bases and V 1 base, and 7 bases lay outside the gene matches. The CDR3 totals 17 residues. The V gene's germline CDR1 is SGDLS and CDR2 YYNGEE. Here the CDR3 reads CASSVTTTGASGNTIYF. CDR3 nucleotides: TGTGCCAGCAGCGTAACTACCACAGGGGCCTCTGGAAACACCATATATTTT.

This clonotype was observed a few times. The rearrangement uses TRBV5-4 and TRBJ2-5; TRBD2 matches at 8 bases. The CDR3 runs 17 residues. Germline values: CDR1 SGHNT, CDR2 YYREEE (reference sequence). V dropped 0 bases and J dropped 5; count of bases not matched to a gene: 12. CDR3 nucleotides: TGTGCCAGCAGCTTGGCCCCATTAGCGGGATTGGGGGAGACCCAGTACTTC. Protein sequence: CASSLAPLAGLGETQYF.

A few counts support this clonotype. The CDR3: CASSPRQGAPDTQYF. The CDR3 DNA is TGTGCCAGCAGCCCTAGACAGGGGGCTCCAGATACGCAGTATTTT. The chain carries TRBV7-9 and TRBJ2-3; 10 nucleotides agree with TRBD1. J gave up 4 bases and V 5 bases, and 6 bases lay outside the gene matches. CDR3 length equals 15 residues. Germline CDR1 reads SEHNR; CDR2 reads FQNEAQ (reference sequence).

This clonotype was counted at least ten times. This chain links TRBV20-1 with TRBJ2-7; D not resolved. The CDR3 runs to 13 residues. Germline V gene data show CDR1 as DFQATT and CDR2 as SNEGSKA (reference sequence). V was trimmed by 1 base and J by 0 bases, leaving 7 bases between them. The CDR3 bases are TGCAGTGCTAGAGGAGTTAGCTCCTACGAGCAGTACTTC. Amino acid sequence: CSARGVSSYEQYF.

For the CDR3, the DNA is TGCGCCAGCGGACAAGCGGGATCGAAGTACGAGCAGTACTTC. Translating it yields CASGQAGSKYEQYF. This chain uses TRBV5-1 with TRBJ2-7, with TRBD2 matching over 7 bases. CDR1 is SGHRS and CDR2 is YFSETQ in the germline V gene. Losses at the gene ends were 7 bases for V and 4 bases for J; bases not matched to a gene: 11. This CDR3 is built from 14 residues. Full variable domain (remainder filled in from reference TRBV5-1 and TRBJ2-7): KAGVTQTPRYLIKTRGQQVTLSCSPISGHRSVSWYQQTPGQGLQFLFEYFSETQRNKGNFPGRFSGRQFSNSRSEMNVSTLELGDSALYLCASGQAGSKYEQYFGPGTRLTVT.

The J gene is TRBJ2-3, the V gene TRBV25-1; 8 bases are shared with TRBD2. Germline CDR1 and CDR2: MGHDK and SYGVNS. The CDR3 is 15 residues long. V dropped 1 base and J dropped 5; count of bases not matched to a gene: 5. CDR3 coding DNA: TGTGCCAGCAGTGAATGGGGACTAGAGGGAGATACGCAGTATTTT. Its translation is CASSEWGLEGDTQYF.

This clonotype was seen a few times. The chain combines TRBV3-1 with TRBJ2-3; perhaps TRBD2 as D (5 bases). This CDR3 contains 13 residues. Between the trimmed V and J ends, which lost 1 base and 5 bases, there was a span of 7 bases. Germline V gene sequence: CDR1 LGHDT, CDR2 YNNKEL (reference sequence). In DNA, the CDR3 is TGTGCCAGCAGCCAAGGTGGGAGAGATACGCAGTATTTT. Its translation: CASSQGGRDTQYF.

This clonotype was counted between two and nine times. The rearrangement uses TRBV27 and TRBJ2-7, with TRBD2 matching over 7 bases. The junction had 16 bases not matched to a gene; V was cut back by 7 bases and J by 1 base. CDR3 length: 17 residues. Germline V gene data show CDR1 as MNHEY and CDR2 as SMNVEV (reference sequence). The CDR3 is CASKNSARAGVSYEQYF. Written as DNA, the CDR3 is TGTGCCAGCAAAAACTCTGCCAGGGCGGGGGTATCCTACGAGCAGTACTTC.

This rearrangement joins TRBV15 to TRBJ1-2; the D is unclear. V shed 0 bases and J shed 7 bases, with 12 bases lying between them. This CDR3 contains 14 residues. Germline CDR1 is LNHNV and CDR2 is YYDKDF (reference sequence). The CDR3 coding sequence is TGTGCCACCAGCAGAGATATCGGATTTTCTGGCTACACCTTC. Translated, it gives CATSRDIGFSGYTF.

This clonotype has just a few counts. The rearrangement links TRBV5-1 to TRBJ2-1, with 7 positions matching TRBD2. After removal of 2 bases from V and 14 bases from J, the junction contained 10 bases not matched to a gene. Germline V gene lookup returns CDR1 SGHRS and CDR2 YFSETQ. This CDR3 has 13 amino acids. CDR3 loop: CASSLAGSNKKFF. CDR3 nucleotide sequence: TGCGCCAGCAGCTTAGCGGGATCTAATAAAAAGTTCTTC.

The chain carries TRBV5-1 and TRBJ2-1, with 10 bases that match TRBD1. The CDR3 is 14 amino acids. J lost 8 bases, V lost 5 bases, and 7 bases had no gene match. Germline V gene data show CDR1 as SGHRS and CDR2 as YFSETQ. The CDR3 is CASRPGQGPYEQFF. In DNA form, the CDR3 reads TGCGCCAGCAGGCCGGGACAGGGGCCCTATGAGCAGTTCTTC.

This clonotype has a handful of counts. This chain links TRBV12-3 or TRBV12-4 with TRBJ1-1; D is unresolved. The V gene lost 0 bases and the J gene lost 8 bases, with 16 bases spanning the gap. The CDR3 is 15 amino acids. CDR3 sequence (DNA): TGTGCCAGCAGTTTAGCGCTAAAGGGCAGTCCCGAAGCTTTCTTT. It encodes CASSLALKGSPEAFF.

This clonotype occurred a few times. The chain employs TRBV20-1 and TRBJ2-7; D is possibly TRBD2 (5 bases). CDR3 length: 15 residues. The germline V gene encodes CDR1 DFQATT and CDR2 SNEGSKA (reference sequence). V lost 1 base to trimming and J lost 6 bases, with 19 bases between them. CDR3 loop: CSARGETRSRGEQYF. In nucleotides, the CDR3 is TGCAGTGCTAGAGGGGAAACTAGGTCACGCGGCGAGCAGTACTTC.

The V and J genes are TRBV28 and TRBJ2-7; 8 positions agree with TRBD1. With 6 bases clipped from V and 4 bases from J, the junction kept 11 bases outside the gene matches. CDR3 length equals 15 residues. Germline V gene sequence: CDR1 MDHEN, CDR2 SYDVKM. The CDR3 DNA sequence: TGTGCCAGCAGCTTCGACAGGGGAGCACCTTACGAGCAGTACTTC. Its translation is CASSFDRGAPYEQYF.

The V call is TRBV5-1, the J call TRBJ2-1; TRBD2 agrees at 10 bases. The CDR3 sequence is 15 residues long. Germline V gene lookup returns CDR1 SGHRS and CDR2 YFSETQ. Trimming at V came to 2 bases and at J to 12 bases, leaving 11 bases not matched to a gene. The CDR3 DNA sequence: TGCGCCAGCAGCTTCGGACTAGCGGAGGGAGTTGGGCAGTTCTTC. Translated, it gives CASSFGLAEGVGQFF.

This clonotype was seen a few times. This rearrangement joins TRBV20-1 to TRBJ2-3, with 7 bases that match TRBD1. The V gene's germline CDR1 is DFQATT and CDR2 SNEGSKA (reference sequence). The CDR3 runs to 14 residues. V lost 2 bases and J lost 4; bases outside the gene matches: 6. DNA for the CDR3: TGCAGTGCTAGATGGGGACAGCTGGCAGATACGCAGTATTTT. It yields the protein CSARWGQLADTQYF.

CDR3 coding DNA: TGTGCCAGCAGCTTAGTAGGACCCCAGTTCTTC. Translation gives CASSLVGPQFF. The V and J genes are TRBV7-2 and TRBJ2-1; no clear D. The CDR3 has 11 residues. Germline CDR1 SGHTA, CDR2 FQGNSA. V was clipped by 1 base and J by 13 bases, with 8 bases between them.